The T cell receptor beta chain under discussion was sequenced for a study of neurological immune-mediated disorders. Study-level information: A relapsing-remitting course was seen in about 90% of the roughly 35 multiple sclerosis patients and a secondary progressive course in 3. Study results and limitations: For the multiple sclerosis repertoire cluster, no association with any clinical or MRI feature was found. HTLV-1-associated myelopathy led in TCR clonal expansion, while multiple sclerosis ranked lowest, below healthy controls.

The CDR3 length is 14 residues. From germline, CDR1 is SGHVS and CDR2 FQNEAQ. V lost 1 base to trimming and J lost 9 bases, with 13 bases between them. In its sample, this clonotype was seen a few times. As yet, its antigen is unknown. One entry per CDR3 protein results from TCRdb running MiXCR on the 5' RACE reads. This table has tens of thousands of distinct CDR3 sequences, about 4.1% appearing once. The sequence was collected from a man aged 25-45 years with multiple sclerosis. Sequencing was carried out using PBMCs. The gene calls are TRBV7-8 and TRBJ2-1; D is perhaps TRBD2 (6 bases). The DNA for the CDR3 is TGTGCCAGCAGCTTAGGAGGACGAGCGGGTGAGCAGTTCTTC. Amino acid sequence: CASSLGGRAGEQFF.